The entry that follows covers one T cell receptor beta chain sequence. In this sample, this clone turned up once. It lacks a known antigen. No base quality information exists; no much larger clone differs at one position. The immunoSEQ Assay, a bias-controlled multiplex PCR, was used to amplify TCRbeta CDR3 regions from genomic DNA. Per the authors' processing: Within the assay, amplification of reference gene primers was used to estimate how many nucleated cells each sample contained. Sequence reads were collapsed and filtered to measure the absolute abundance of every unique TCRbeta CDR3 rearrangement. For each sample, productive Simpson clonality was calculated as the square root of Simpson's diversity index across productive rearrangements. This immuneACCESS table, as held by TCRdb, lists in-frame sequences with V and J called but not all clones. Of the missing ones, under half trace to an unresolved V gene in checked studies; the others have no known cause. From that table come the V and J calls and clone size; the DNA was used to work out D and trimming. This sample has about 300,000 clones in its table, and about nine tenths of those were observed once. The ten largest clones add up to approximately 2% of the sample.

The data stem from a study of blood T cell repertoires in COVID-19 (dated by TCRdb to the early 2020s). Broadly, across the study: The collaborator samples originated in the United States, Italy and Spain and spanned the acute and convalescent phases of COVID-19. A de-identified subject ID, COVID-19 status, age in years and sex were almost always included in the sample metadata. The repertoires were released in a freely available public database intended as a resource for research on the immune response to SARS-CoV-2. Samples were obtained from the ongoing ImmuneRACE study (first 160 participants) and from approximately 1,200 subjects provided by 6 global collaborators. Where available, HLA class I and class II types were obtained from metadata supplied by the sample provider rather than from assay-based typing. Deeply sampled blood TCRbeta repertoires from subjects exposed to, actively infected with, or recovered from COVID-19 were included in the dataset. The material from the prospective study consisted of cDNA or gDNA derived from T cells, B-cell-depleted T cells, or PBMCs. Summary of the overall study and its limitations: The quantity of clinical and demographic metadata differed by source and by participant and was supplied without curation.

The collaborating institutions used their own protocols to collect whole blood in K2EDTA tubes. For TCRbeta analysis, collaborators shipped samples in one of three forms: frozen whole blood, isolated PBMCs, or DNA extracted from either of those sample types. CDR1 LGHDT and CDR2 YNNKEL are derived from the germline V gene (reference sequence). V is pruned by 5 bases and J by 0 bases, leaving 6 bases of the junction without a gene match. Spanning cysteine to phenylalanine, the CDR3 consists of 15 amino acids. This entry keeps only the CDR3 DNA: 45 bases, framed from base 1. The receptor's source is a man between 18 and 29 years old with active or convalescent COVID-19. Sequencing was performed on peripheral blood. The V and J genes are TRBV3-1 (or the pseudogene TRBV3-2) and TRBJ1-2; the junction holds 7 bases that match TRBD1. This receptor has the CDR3 CASSNLDRANYGYTF. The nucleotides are TGTGCCAGCAGCAACTTAGACAGGGCTAACTATGGCTACACCTTC.